This T cell receptor (beta chain) originates from a study of cytomegalovirus exposure and HLA in healthy donors. Healthy donors of bone marrow made up the group. V lost 7 bases to trimming and J lost 1 base; unmatched junction nucleotides: 2. The CDR3 sequence is 15 residues long. Germline values: CDR1 MNHEY, CDR2 SVGAGI. About this clone: Its antigen is unknown.

PCR involved 60 Vbeta and 13 Jbeta primers. Using immunoSEQ multiplex PCR, the repertoire was profiled, and TCRdb retains in-frame clones only, with some absent. The sample consists of about 110,000 clones, about 80% of them appearing once. The study, taken as a whole, reports: Many donors carried some public TCRs, although rarity characterized most TCR sequences. Across HLA loci, a later analysis found differing TCR association rates, with DRB1 most and HLA-C fewest.

The V gene is TRBV6-5, the J gene TRBJ2-2; 11 bases are shared with TRBD2. Sequenced input: PBMCs. The source of this sequence is a woman between 45 and 60 years old in good health and CMV-seropositive. This CDR3 reads CASIGLAGNTGELFF. The CDR3 DNA sequence: TGTGCCAGCATCGGACTAGCGGGGAACACCGGGGAGCTGTTTTTT.